The present TCR beta chain was sequenced within a study of beta chain features in type 1 diabetes. Based on CD45RO/CCR7/CD25/CD127/CD95/CD27, CD4+ regulatory, stem cell-like memory, naive and central memory cells were sorted. As every portion of the isolated RNA was reverse transcribed, the sequencing read expressed TCRB transcripts. Libraries were prepared by immunoSEQ multiplex PCR; TCRdb keeps only in-frame clonotypes and omits some of them. The sample consists of some 350,000 clones, about 10% of them appearing once. A note on this clone: Its target is unknown.

Study-level points and caveats: VDJ junctions from type 1 diabetes patients carried fewer insertions and larger deletions. TCRB CDR3s were moderately but significantly shorter in Type 1 diabetes patients in all four CD4+ subsets.

The sequenced sample was central memory CD4+ T cells from blood. The source of this sequence is a man between 25 and 39 years old with type 1 diabetes.

The CDR3 DNA is TGTGCCTGGAGTGTCCAGACCTACGAGCAGTACTTC. Translated: CAWSVQTYEQYF. The rearrangement joins TRBV30 to TRBJ2-5; D ambiguous. The assigned J gene may be wrong: the sequence end matches TRBJ2-7 better. The germline gives CDR1 GTSNPN, CDR2 SVGIG (reference sequence). This CDR3 region has 12 residues.